This T cell receptor (beta chain) stems from a study of cytotoxic CD8 clonotypes in ibrutinib-treated CLL. Study as a whole: Complete response was seen in 2 patients and partial in roughly 25; approximately 12 progressed and 14 stayed remitted after a median 68 months. The study, taken as a whole, reports: The study found clonality rose at ibrutinib response, then fell toward baseline at progression. Contraction or stability on treatment characterized the public clonotypes, which were uncommon. Circulating CD8+ T-cell counts were tracked by baseline clonality, which exceeded that of age-matched healthy donors.

V lost 2 bases and J 2 bases, leaving 9 bases between the germline ends. There are 14 residues in the CDR3. The germline gives CDR1 KGHSH, CDR2 LQKENI. Assay used: immunoSEQ multiplex PCR; TCRdb lists only in-frame clones, some missing. This table holds tens of thousands of clones, just over 85% found once. As regards this clone: Antigen specificity is unknown.

This rearrangement joins TRBV18 to TRBJ2-5; maybe TRBD1 (6 bases). This sequence was found in a human donor with chronic lymphocytic leukemia. Material: PBMCs, obtained before ibrutinib treatment. CDR3 sequence reads: CASSPRTVQETQYF. The CDR3 nucleotides read TGTGCCAGCTCACCAAGGACAGTACAAGAGACCCAGTACTTC.